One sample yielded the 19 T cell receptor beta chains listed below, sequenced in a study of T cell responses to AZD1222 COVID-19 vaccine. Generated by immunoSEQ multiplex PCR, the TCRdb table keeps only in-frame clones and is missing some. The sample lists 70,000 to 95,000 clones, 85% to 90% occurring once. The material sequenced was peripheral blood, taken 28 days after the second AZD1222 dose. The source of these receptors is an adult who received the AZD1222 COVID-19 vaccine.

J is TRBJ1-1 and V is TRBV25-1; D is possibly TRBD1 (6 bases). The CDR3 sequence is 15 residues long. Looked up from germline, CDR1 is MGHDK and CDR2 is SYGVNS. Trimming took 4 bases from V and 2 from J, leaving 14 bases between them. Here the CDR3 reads CASSANRALNTEAFF. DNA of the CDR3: TGTGCCAGCAGTGCAAACAGGGCCCTCAACACTGAAGCTTTCTTT.

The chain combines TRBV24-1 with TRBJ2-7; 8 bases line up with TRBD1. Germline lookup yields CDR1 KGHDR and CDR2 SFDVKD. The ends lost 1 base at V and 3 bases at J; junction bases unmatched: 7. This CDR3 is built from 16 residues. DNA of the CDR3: TGTGCCACCAGTGATTTTAAGACAGGGGAGAGCTACGAGCAGTACTTC. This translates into CATSDFKTGESYEQYF.

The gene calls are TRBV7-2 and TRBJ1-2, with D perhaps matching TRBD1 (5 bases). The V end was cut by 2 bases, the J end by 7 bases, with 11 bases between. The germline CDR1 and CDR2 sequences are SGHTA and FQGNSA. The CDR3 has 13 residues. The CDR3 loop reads CASSLRGDGGYTF. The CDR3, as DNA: TGTGCCAGCAGCTTAAGGGGAGACGGTGGCTACACCTTC.

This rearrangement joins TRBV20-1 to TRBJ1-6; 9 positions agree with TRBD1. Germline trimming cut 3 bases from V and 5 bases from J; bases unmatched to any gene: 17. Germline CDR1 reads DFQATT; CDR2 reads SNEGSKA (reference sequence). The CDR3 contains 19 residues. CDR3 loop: CSASGRTGTGFRNNSPLHF. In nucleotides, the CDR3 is TGCAGTGCTAGTGGTAGAACCGGGACAGGGTTCCGGAATAATTCACCCCTCCACTTT.

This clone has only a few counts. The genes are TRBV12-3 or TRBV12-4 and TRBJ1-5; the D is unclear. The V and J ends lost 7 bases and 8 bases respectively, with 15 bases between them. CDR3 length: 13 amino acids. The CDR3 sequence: CASTPRGAEPQHF. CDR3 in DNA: TGTGCCAGCACCCCCCGCGGTGCCGAGCCCCAGCATTTT.

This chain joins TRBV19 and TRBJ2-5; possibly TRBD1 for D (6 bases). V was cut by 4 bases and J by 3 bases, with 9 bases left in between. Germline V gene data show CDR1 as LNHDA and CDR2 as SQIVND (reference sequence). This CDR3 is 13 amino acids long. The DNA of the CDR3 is TGTGCCAGTAGTAAGGACAGAAAAGAGACCCAGTACTTC. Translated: CASSKDRKETQYF.

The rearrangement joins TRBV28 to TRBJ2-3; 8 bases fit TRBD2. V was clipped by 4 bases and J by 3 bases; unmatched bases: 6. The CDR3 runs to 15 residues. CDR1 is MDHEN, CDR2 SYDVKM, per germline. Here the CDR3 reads CASSSYSGITDTQYF. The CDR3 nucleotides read TGTGCCAGCAGTTCTTATAGCGGGATTACAGATACGCAGTATTTT.

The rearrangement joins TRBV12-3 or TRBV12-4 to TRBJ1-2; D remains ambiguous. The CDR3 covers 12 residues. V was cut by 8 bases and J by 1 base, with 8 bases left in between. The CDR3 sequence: CASGPFNYGYTF. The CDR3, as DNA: TGTGCCAGCGGGCCCTTTAACTATGGCTACACCTTC.

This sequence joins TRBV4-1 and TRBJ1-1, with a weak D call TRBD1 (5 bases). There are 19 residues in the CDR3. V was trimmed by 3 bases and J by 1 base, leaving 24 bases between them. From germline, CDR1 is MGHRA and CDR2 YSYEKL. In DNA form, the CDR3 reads TGCGCCAGCAGCCACCCGAGGGGCCAGGGAATTACCCCGAACACTGAAGCTTTCTTT. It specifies CASSHPRGQGITPNTEAFF.

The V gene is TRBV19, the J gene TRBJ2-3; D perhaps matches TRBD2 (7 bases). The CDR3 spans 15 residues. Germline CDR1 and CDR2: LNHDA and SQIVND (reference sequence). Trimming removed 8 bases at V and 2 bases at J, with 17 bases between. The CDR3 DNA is TGTGCCAGTCGTAGGGGGGGGCCTACCACAGATACGCAGTATTTT. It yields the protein CASRRGGPTTDTQYF.

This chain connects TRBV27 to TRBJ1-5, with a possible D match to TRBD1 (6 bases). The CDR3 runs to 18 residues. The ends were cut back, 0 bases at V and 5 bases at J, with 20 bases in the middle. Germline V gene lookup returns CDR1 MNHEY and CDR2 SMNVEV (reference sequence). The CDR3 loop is CASSLSWTATVKYQPQHF. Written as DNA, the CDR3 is TGTGCCAGCAGTTTATCGTGGACAGCCACCGTGAAATATCAGCCCCAGCATTTT.

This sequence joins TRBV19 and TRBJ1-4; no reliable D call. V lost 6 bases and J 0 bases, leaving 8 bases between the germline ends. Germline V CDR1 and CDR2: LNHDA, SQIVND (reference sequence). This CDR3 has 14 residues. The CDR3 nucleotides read TGTGCCAGTAGGACGGAAGCAACTAATGAAAAACTGTTTTTT. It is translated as CASRTEATNEKLFF.

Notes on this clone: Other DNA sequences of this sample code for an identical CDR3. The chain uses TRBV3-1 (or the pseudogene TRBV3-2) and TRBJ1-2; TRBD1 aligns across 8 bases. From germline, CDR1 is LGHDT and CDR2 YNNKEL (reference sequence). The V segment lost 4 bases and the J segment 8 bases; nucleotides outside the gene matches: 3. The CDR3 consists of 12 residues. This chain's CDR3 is CASSPGGGGYTF. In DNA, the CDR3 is TGTGCCAGCAGCCCAGGGGGCGGAGGCTACACCTTC.

CDR3 bases: TGTGCCAGCTCACCCTCTCGGGATCCTGGAGGGGAGCTGTTTTTT. Translation: CASSPSRDPGGELFF. The V call is TRBV18, the J call TRBJ2-2, with D perhaps TRBD2 (5 bases). CDR1 KGHSH and CDR2 LQKENI come from the germline V gene. The germline V and J ends were trimmed by 3 bases and 8 bases, with 16 bases remaining between them. The CDR3 contains 15 residues.

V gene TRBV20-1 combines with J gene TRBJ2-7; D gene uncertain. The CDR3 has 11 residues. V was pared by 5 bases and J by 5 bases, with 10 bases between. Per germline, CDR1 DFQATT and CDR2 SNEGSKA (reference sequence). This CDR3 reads CSAALRDEQYF. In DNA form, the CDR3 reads TGCAGTGCTGCCCTCCGGGACGAGCAGTACTTC.

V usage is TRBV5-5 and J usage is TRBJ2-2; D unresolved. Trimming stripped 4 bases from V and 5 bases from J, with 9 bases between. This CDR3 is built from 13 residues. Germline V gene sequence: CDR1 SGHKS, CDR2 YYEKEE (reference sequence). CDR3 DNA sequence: TGTGCCAGCAGCCTCGACTGGACCGGGGAGCTGTTTTTT. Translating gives CASSLDWTGELFF.

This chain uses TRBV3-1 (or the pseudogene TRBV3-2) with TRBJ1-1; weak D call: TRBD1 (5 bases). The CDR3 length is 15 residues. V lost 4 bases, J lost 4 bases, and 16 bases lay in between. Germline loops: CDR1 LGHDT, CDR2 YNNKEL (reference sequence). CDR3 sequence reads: CASSPINLRGTEAFF. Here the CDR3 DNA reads TGTGCCAGCAGCCCAATTAACCTGAGGGGCACTGAAGCTTTCTTT.

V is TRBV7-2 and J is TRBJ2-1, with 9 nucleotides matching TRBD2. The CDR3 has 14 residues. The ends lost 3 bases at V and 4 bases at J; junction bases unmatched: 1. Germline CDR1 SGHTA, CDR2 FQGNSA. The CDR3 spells CASSLSGGYNEQFF. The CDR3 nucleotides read TGTGCCAGCAGCTTGAGCGGGGGGTACAATGAGCAGTTCTTC.

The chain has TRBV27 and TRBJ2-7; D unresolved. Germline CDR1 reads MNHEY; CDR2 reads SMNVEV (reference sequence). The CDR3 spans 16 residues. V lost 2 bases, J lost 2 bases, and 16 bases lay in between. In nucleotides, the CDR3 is TGTGCCAGCAGTTTAACCAGAACCCGACGGACCTACGAGCAGTACTTC. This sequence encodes CASSLTRTRRTYEQYF.